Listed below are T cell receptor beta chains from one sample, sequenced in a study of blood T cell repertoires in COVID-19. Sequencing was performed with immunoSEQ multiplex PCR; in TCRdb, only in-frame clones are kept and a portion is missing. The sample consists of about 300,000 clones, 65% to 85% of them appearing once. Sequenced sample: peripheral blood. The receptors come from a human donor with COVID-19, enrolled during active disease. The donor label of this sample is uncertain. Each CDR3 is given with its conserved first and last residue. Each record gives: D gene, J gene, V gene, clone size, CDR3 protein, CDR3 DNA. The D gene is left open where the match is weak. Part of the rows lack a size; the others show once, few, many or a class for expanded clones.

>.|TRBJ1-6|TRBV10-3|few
CAIMSAGNNSPLHF
TGTGCCATCATGTCAGCAGGGAATAATTCACCCCTCCACTTT
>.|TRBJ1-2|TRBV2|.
CAGGGPDSYGYTF
TGTGCCGGCGGGGGCCCCGACAGCTATGGCTACACCTTC
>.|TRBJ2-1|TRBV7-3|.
CASSAGHNEQFF
TGTGCCAGCAGCGCGGGACACAATGAGCAGTTCTTC
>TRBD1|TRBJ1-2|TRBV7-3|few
CASSPGTGYRGYTF
TGTGCCAGCAGCCCCGGGACAGGGTACCGGGGCTACACCTTC
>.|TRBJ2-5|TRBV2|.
CASSEARGRETQYF
TGTGCCAGCAGTGAAGCAAGGGGTAGAGAGACCCAGTACTTC
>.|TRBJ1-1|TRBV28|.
CASSFLGRARGDTEAFF
TGTGCCAGCAGTTTTCTGGGTCGGGCCAGGGGCGATACTGAAGCTTTCTTT
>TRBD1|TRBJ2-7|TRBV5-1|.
CASLQRTGEIPTYEQYF
TGCGCCAGCTTACAGAGGACAGGAGAGATTCCTACCTACGAGCAGTACTTC
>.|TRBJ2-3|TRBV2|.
CASSVDRGGTDTQYF
TGTGCCAGCAGTGTAGACAGGGGAGGGACAGATACGCAGTATTTT
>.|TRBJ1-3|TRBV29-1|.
CSVVGVPSSGNTIYF
TGCAGCGTTGTAGGGGTTCCGAGCTCTGGAAACACCATATATTTT
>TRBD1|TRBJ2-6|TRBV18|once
CASSLDRVDGFSGANVLTF
TGTGCCAGCTCACTAGACAGGGTGGATGGCTTCTCTGGGGCCAACGTCCTGACTTTC
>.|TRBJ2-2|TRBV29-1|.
CSVVGHLNTGELFF
TGCAGCGTTGTTGGCCACCTGAACACCGGGGAGCTGTTTTTT
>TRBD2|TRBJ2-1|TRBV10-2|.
CASGLAGEYNEQFF
TGCGCCAGTGGGTTAGCGGGGGAATACAATGAGCAGTTCTTC
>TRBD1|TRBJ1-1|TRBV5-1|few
CASSFSQGDTEAFF
TGCGCCAGCAGCTTTTCACAGGGGGACACTGAAGCTTTCTTT
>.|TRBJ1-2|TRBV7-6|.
CASSPYGQEANYGYTF
TGTGCCAGCAGCCCCTATGGGCAGGAAGCTAACTATGGCTACACCTTC
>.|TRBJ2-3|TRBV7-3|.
CASSSTRSTDTQYF
TGTGCCAGCAGCTCGACAAGGAGCACAGATACGCAGTATTTT
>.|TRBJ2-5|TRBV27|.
CASSPGQLQETQYF
TGTGCCAGCAGTCCCGGACAGCTCCAAGAGACCCAGTACTTC
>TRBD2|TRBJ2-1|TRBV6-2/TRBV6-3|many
CASSYGMTGTSGIYNEQFF
TGTGCCAGCAGTTACGGGATGACCGGGACTAGCGGAATCTACAATGAGCAGTTCTTC
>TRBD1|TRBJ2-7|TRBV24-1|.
CATSEPDRVPYEQYF
TGTGCCACCAGTGAACCGGACAGGGTGCCCTACGAGCAGTACTTC
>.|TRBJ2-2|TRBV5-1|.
CASSLSLQGNTGELFF
TGCGCCAGCAGCTTGTCTCTCCAGGGGAACACCGGGGAGCTGTTTTTT
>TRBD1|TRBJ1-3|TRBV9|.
CASSSPSLQTGDSGNTIYF
TGTGCCAGCAGCTCGCCGAGCCTTCAAACAGGGGACTCTGGAAACACCATATATTTT
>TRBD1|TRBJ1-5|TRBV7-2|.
CASSATGTVNQPQHF
TGTGCCAGCAGCGCGACCGGGACAGTAAATCAGCCCCAGCATTTT
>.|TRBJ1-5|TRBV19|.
CASSPSTGYGDQPQHF
TGTGCCAGTAGTCCGAGTACAGGGTATGGAGATCAGCCCCAGCATTTT
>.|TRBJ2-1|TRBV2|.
CASSEEKGGDYNNEQFF
TGTGCCAGCAGTGAAGAAAAAGGAGGAGATTACAACAATGAGCAGTTCTTC
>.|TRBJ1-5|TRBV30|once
CAWSAPFDRSNQPQHF
TGTGCCTGGAGTGCCCCGTTTGACAGAAGCAATCAGCCCCAGCATTTT
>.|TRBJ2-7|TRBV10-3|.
CAISEGARTTYEQYF
TGTGCCATCAGTGAGGGGGCCAGGACTACCTACGAGCAGTACTTC
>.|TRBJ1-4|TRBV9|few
CASSVGAAGGGGEKLFF
TGTGCCAGCAGCGTAGGGGCGGCTGGTGGTGGAGGTGAAAAACTGTTTTTT
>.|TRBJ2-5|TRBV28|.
CASSSYRGRGIQETQYF
TGTGCCAGCAGTTCCTACAGGGGCCGCGGGATTCAAGAGACCCAGTACTTC
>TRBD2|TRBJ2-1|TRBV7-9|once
CATPEREPHNEQFF
TGTGCCACTCCGGAGCGGGAGCCCCACAATGAGCAGTTCTTC
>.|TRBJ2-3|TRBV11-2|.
CASSLEPTDTQYF
TGTGCCAGCAGTCTTGAGCCCACAGATACGCAGTATTTT
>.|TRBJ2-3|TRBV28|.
CAGGTGLGTDTQYF
TGTGCCGGCGGGACAGGACTAGGCACAGATACGCAGTATTTT
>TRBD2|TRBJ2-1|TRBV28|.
CASSSPPLAGGIGGYNEQFF
TGTGCCAGCAGTTCCCCCCCTCTAGCGGGAGGCATCGGGGGATACAATGAGCAGTTCTTC
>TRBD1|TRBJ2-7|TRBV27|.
CASGQFTGTGVTYEQYF
TGTGCCAGCGGCCAATTCACCGGGACAGGAGTTACCTACGAGCAGTACTTC